These 16 T cell receptor beta chains came from one sample sequenced in a study of T cell responses to AZD1222 COVID-19 vaccine. Clones were sequenced by immunoSEQ multiplex PCR, and TCRdb holds only the in-frame ones, with some missing. The sample lists 190,000 or so clones, roughly nine tenths occurring once. Sequenced material: peripheral blood, taken 28 days after the second AZD1222 dose. These receptors all come from an adult who received the AZD1222 COVID-19 vaccine.

The chain recombines TRBV10-1 with TRBJ2-7; the D is unclear. CDR1 WNHNN and CDR2 SYGVQD come from the germline V gene (reference sequence). The V end was cut by 4 bases, the J end by 0 bases, with 10 bases between. The CDR3 sequence is 14 residues long. CDR3 nucleotide sequence: TGCGCCAGCAGTGCGGGCCCGAGCTCCTACGAGCAGTACTTC. Amino acid sequence: CASSAGPSSYEQYF.

This clone was detected only a few times. The chain employs TRBV7-9 and TRBJ2-7; D remains unclear. CDR3 size: 13 residues. Trimming stripped 1 base from V and 5 bases from J, with 9 bases between. The germline V gene has CDR1 SEHNR and CDR2 FQNEAQ (reference sequence). The CDR3 DNA reads as TGTGCCAGCAGCTTAGTTGCGTCCGACGAGCAGTACTTC. This sequence encodes CASSLVASDEQYF.

The chain uses TRBV6-5 and TRBJ1-4; D is unresolved. Germline assignment: CDR1 MNHEY and CDR2 SVGAGI. CDR3 length: 14 amino acids. V lost 6 bases and J lost 8, with 16 bases in between. CDR3 in amino acids: CASSALSSGEKLFF. In DNA form, the CDR3 reads TGTGCCAGCAGCGCCCTCTCCAGCGGCGAAAAACTGTTTTTT.

As regards this clone: Within the sample, other DNA sequences also encode this same CDR3. The V gene is TRBV20-1, the J gene TRBJ2-5; D call uncertain. Germline V lookup: CDR1 DFQATT, CDR2 SNEGSKA (reference sequence). V lost 7 bases, J lost 5 bases, and 11 bases lay in between. The CDR3 is 11 amino acids. This CDR3 reads CSGRETETQYF. The DNA of the CDR3 is TGCAGTGGACGCGAGACGGAGACCCAGTACTTC.

The rearrangement uses TRBV4-3 and TRBJ2-7, with D tentatively TRBD1 or TRBD2 (5 bases each). Trimming removed 0 bases at V and 5 bases at J, with 17 bases between. CDR1 and CDR2 (germline): LGHNA, YSLEER. This CDR3 is built from 16 residues. CDR3: CASSQDLGIRDHEQYF. The CDR3 DNA sequence: TGCGCCAGCAGCCAAGATCTGGGGATTAGGGACCACGAGCAGTACTTC.

The chain recombines TRBV28 with TRBJ1-5, with D possibly matching TRBD1 (5 bases). The CDR3 covers 16 residues. With 10 bases removed from V and 1 base from J, the gap between germline ends came to 20 bases. CDR1 is MDHEN, CDR2 SYDVKM, per germline. CDR3 sequence reads: CATNPPGLLSNQPQHF. In DNA form, the CDR3 reads TGTGCCACCAACCCGCCAGGGCTCCTAAGCAATCAGCCCCAGCATTTT.

This chain connects TRBV11-3 to TRBJ2-4, with TRBD1 identical over 8 bases. From germline, CDR1 is SGHNT and CDR2 YENEEA. The CDR3 is 14 residues long. Trimming took 6 bases from V and 5 from J; bases not matched to a gene: 6. CDR3 nucleotide sequence: TGTGCCAGCAGGCGTCAGGGGGCAGAAAACATTCAGTACTTC. It translates to CASRRQGAENIQYF.

The chain joins TRBV28 to TRBJ1-2, with TRBD1 as a possible D gene (5 bases). This CDR3 is 13 amino acids long. Germline V gene lookup returns CDR1 MDHEN and CDR2 SYDVKM. Trimming removed 7 bases from V and 1 base from J, with 10 bases in between. The CDR3 bases are TGTGCCAGCACAACGGGGGATAACTATGGCTACACCTTC. It codes for CASTTGDNYGYTF.

The CDR3 bases are TGTGCCAGCAGCGTAGCTGGGGGCGCAGAACAGCCCCAGCATTTT. It codes for CASSVAGGAEQPQHF. The chain joins TRBV9 to TRBJ1-5; perhaps TRBD1 as D (6 bases). Germline CDR1 reads SGDLS; CDR2 reads YYNGEE. The ends were cut back, 0 bases at V and 7 bases at J, with 14 bases in the middle. This CDR3 region has 15 residues.

The CDR3: CASSFWENTEAFF. Here the CDR3 DNA reads TGTGCCAGCAGCTTTTGGGAGAACACTGAAGCTTTCTTT. This chain links TRBV11-2 with TRBJ1-1; D is undetermined. Deletions cut 3 bases from V and 1 base from J, with 6 bases between. The CDR3 extends over 13 amino acids. Germline-derived CDR1 and CDR2 are SGHAT and FQNNGV.

The V call is TRBV7-8, the J call TRBJ2-2, with a tentative D call TRBD2 (5 bases). V dropped 5 bases and J dropped 5 bases, with 12 bases sitting between them. The CDR3 extends over 14 amino acids. CDR1 is SGHVS, CDR2 FQNEAQ, per germline. The CDR3 loop reads CASSKGEGTGELFF. DNA for the CDR3: TGTGCCAGCAGCAAGGGCGAGGGAACCGGGGAGCTGTTTTTT.

The V call is TRBV28, the J call TRBJ2-5, with 8 positions matching TRBD1. Germline assignment: CDR1 MDHEN and CDR2 SYDVKM. The CDR3 spans 15 residues. V shed 7 bases, J shed 4 bases, and the junction held 11 bases outside the gene matches. CDR3 protein: CASTDVQGAGETQYF. Written as DNA, the CDR3 is TGTGCCAGCACTGATGTCCAGGGGGCAGGAGAGACCCAGTACTTC. Full variable domain (outside the CDR3, taken from reference TRBV28 and TRBJ2-5): DVKVTQSSRYLVKRTGEKVFLECVQDMDHENMFWYRQDPGLGLRLIYFSYDVKMKEKGDIPEGYSVSREKKERFSLILESASTNQTSMYLCASTDVQGAGETQYFGPGTRLLVL.

This sequence joins TRBV7-2 and TRBJ1-4; D is uncertain. The CDR3 contains 17 residues. The germline V gene has CDR1 SGHTA and CDR2 FQGNSA. V lost 1 base to trimming and J lost 2 bases, with 14 bases between them. The CDR3 sequence: CASSLGLRAATNEKLFF. CDR3 DNA sequence: TGTGCCAGCAGCTTAGGCCTGCGGGCAGCGACTAATGAAAAACTGTTTTTT.

The V gene is TRBV27, the J gene TRBJ2-7, with 7 nucleotides matching TRBD2. Germline CDR1 is MNHEY and CDR2 is SMNVEV (reference sequence). The junction had 7 bases not matched to a gene; V was cut back by 6 bases and J by 2 bases. The CDR3 runs to 14 residues. The CDR3 protein is CASRLSSGPYEQYF. CDR3 DNA sequence: TGTGCCAGCAGACTCTCTAGCGGACCCTACGAGCAGTACTTC.

The V call is TRBV3-1 (or the pseudogene TRBV3-2), the J call TRBJ2-7; a weak D match, TRBD1 (6 bases). The CDR3 length is 12 residues. Per the germline V gene, CDR1 is LGHDT and CDR2 is YNNKEL (reference sequence). Trimming took off 2 bases at V and 6 bases at J, with 8 bases between the two ends. This chain's CDR3 is CASSQTGSEQYF. In nucleotides, the CDR3 is TGTGCCAGCAGCCAAACAGGGAGCGAGCAGTACTTC.

The chain has TRBV7-9 and TRBJ2-3; 13 nucleotides match TRBD2. The CDR3 extends over 17 amino acids. Germline CDR1 SEHNR, CDR2 FQNEAQ (reference sequence). With V trimmed by 4 bases and J by 1 base, 5 bases remained unmatched. Here the CDR3 reads CASSYRGLAGGTDTQYF. CDR3 nucleotide sequence: TGTGCCAGCAGCTACCGAGGACTAGCGGGAGGCACAGATACGCAGTATTTT.